The 32 T cell receptor beta chains below come from one sample, sequenced in a study of cytomegalovirus exposure and HLA in healthy donors. PCR primers comprised 60 Vbeta and 13 Jbeta primers. The repertoire was sequenced with immunoSEQ multiplex PCR; TCRdb's copy has only in-frame clones and lacks some. The sample holds approximately 200,000 clones, 70% to 80% seen once. Source material: PBMCs. The source of these receptors is a woman aged 25-40 years in good health and CMV-seropositive.

In regard to this clone: Other DNA sequences in the same sample also yield this CDR3. The J gene is TRBJ1-1, the V gene TRBV9, with a possible D match to TRBD1 (5 bases). Germline assignment: CDR1 SGDLS and CDR2 YYNGEE. V was pared by 2 bases and J by 5 bases, with 13 bases between. CDR3 length: 14 residues. CDR3 DNA sequence: TGTGCCAGCAGCGTTGGGGGGGGTGGGACTGAAGCTTTCTTT. Protein product: CASSVGGGGTEAFF.

This sequence joins TRBV11-3 and TRBJ2-1, with 11 bases fitting TRBD2. The V gene end was trimmed by 8 bases and the J gene end by 10 bases; junction bases not matched to a gene: 4. The CDR3 runs 12 residues. Germline lookup yields CDR1 SGHNT and CDR2 YENEEA. The CDR3 DNA sequence: TGTGCCAGCTCGGGACTAGCGGACGAGCAGTTCTTC. Its protein product is CASSGLADEQFF.

The chain carries TRBV4-3 and TRBJ2-5; 8 nucleotides align to TRBD1. Trimming cost V 1 base and J 5 bases; bases outside gene matches: 6. This CDR3 contains 15 residues. Germline V gene sequence: CDR1 LGHNA, CDR2 YSLEER. The CDR3 reads CASSQANRGTETQYF. In DNA, the CDR3 is TGCGCCAGCAGCCAAGCCAACAGGGGGACGGAGACCCAGTACTTC.

V and J are TRBV5-4 and TRBJ2-5; TRBD1 is a possible D gene (6 bases). The CDR3 length is 14 residues. Between the trimmed V and J ends, which lost 7 bases and 7 bases, there was a span of 20 bases. CDR1 and CDR2 from the germline V gene are SGHNT and YYREEE (reference sequence). The CDR3 is CASGRQATERTQYF. The CDR3, as DNA: TGTGCCAGCGGCCGACAGGCAACGGAACGGACCCAGTACTTC.

The rearrangement links TRBV14 to TRBJ1-1; no firm D call. This CDR3 has 13 residues. V was shortened by 4 bases and J by 7 bases, with 13 bases between the two germline ends. Germline values: CDR1 SGHDN, CDR2 FVKESK. The CDR3 here is CASSPRGSFEAFF. In DNA, the CDR3 is TGTGCCAGCAGCCCGCGTGGGAGTTTTGAAGCTTTCTTT.

The chain recombines TRBV11-3 with TRBJ1-2, with D possibly being TRBD1 (6 bases). There are 14 residues in the CDR3. Per germline, CDR1 SGHNT and CDR2 YENEEA. V was trimmed by 2 bases and J by 3 bases, leaving 10 bases between them. CDR3 DNA sequence: TGTGCCAGCAGCTTAAACAGGGCGGACTATGGCTACACCTTC. Translating gives CASSLNRADYGYTF.

This chain connects TRBV11-3 to TRBJ1-1, with 10 positions matching TRBD1. This CDR3 has 17 residues. The V and J ends lost 5 bases and 0 bases, in that order; junction bases with no gene match: 9. CDR1 SGHNT and CDR2 YENEEA come from the germline V gene. The CDR3 spells CASSRHPGTGVNTEAFF. The CDR3 DNA sequence: TGTGCCAGCAGCCGACATCCCGGGACAGGGGTGAACACTGAAGCTTTCTTT.

This chain connects TRBV4-1 to TRBJ2-7; perhaps TRBD1 as D (5 bases). The germline V gene encodes CDR1 MGHRA and CDR2 YSYEKL. Trimming pared 2 bases from V and 5 bases from J, leaving 7 bases between. The CDR3 covers 12 residues. The CDR3: CASSQQGDEQYF. The CDR3 DNA reads TGCGCCAGCAGCCAACAGGGCGACGAGCAGTACTTC.

This chain connects TRBV7-9 to TRBJ2-7; 8 nucleotides agree with TRBD2. Germline V gene lookup returns CDR1 SEHNR and CDR2 FQNEAQ (reference sequence). After removal of 5 bases from V and 3 bases from J, the junction contained 6 bases not matched to a gene. The CDR3 totals 14 residues. The CDR3: CASSPLAALYEQYF. CDR3 bases: TGTGCCAGCAGCCCACTAGCGGCCCTCTACGAGCAGTACTTC.

The V call is TRBV29-1, the J call TRBJ1-1; possibly TRBD1 for D (5 bases). Germline loops: CDR1 SQVTM, CDR2 ANQGSEA. The CDR3 length is 12 residues. The ends were cut back, 6 bases at V and 6 bases at J, with 14 bases in the middle. The CDR3 DNA reads TGCAGCGTCGCCAGGGTCTCGCCTGAAGCTTTCTTT. Its protein is CSVARVSPEAFF.

The chain uses TRBV6-5 and TRBJ2-3; possibly TRBD2 for D (6 bases). Germline CDR1 is MNHEY and CDR2 is SVGAGI. The CDR3 totals 14 residues. V was pared by 10 bases and J by 4 bases, with 18 bases between. The CDR3: CATSGTAPPDTQYF. CDR3 nucleotides: TGTGCCACCTCTGGGACTGCACCTCCAGATACGCAGTATTTT.

The chain is built from TRBV9 and TRBJ2-1, with TRBD2 matching 15 bases. The CDR3 extends over 17 amino acids. Trimming cost V 2 bases and J 4 bases; bases outside gene matches: 4. Germline-derived CDR1 and CDR2 are SGDLS and YYNGEE. As DNA, the CDR3 is TGTGCCAGCAGCGTCGGGACTAGCGGGGGGCTTTACAATGAGCAGTTCTTC. It encodes CASSVGTSGGLYNEQFF. Combining the CDR3 with reference TRBV9 and TRBJ2-1 gives the whole variable domain DSGVTQTPKHLITATGQRVTLRCSPRSGDLSVYWYQQSLDQGLQFLIQYYNGEERAKGNILERFSAQQFPDLHSELNLSSLELGDSALYFCASSVGTSGGLYNEQFFGPGTRLTVL.

The gene calls are TRBV6-5 and TRBJ1-4; a possible D gene is TRBD1 (5 bases). The CDR3 length is 15 residues. The ends were cut back, 4 bases at V and 8 bases at J, with 17 bases in the middle. Germline V gene lookup returns CDR1 MNHEY and CDR2 SVGAGI. The CDR3 DNA reads as TGTGCCAGCAGTTCAATTGGACACCCCGGGGAAAAACTGTTTTTT. Its protein is CASSSIGHPGEKLFF.

This chain joins TRBV13 and TRBJ1-3, with 9 positions matching TRBD1. Germline V lookup: CDR1 PRHDT, CDR2 FYEKMQ (reference sequence). Trimming took 5 bases from V and 3 from J; bases not matched to a gene: 8. The CDR3 contains 16 residues. The CDR3 DNA is TGTGCCAGCAGCCTAAACCCGACAGGGGGTGGAAACACCATATATTTT. This encodes CASSLNPTGGGNTIYF.

V is TRBV19 and J is TRBJ1-6, with unresolved D. In germline, CDR1 is LNHDA, CDR2 SQIVND (reference sequence). This CDR3 contains 15 residues. Trimming cost V 2 bases and J 3 bases, with 8 bases left between them. The chain's CDR3 is CASSISGSYNSPLHF. The CDR3 DNA reads TGTGCCAGTAGTATAAGTGGGAGCTATAATTCACCCCTCCACTTT.

The chain joins TRBV27 to TRBJ2-7; D possibly corresponds to TRBD1 (6 bases). The CDR3 sequence is 12 residues long. Germline V lookup: CDR1 MNHEY, CDR2 SMNVEV (reference sequence). V was pared by 6 bases and J by 7 bases, with 13 bases between. This CDR3 is CASRTGLGEQYF. The CDR3 region has the DNA TGTGCCAGCAGAACAGGGTTGGGGGAGCAGTACTTC.

V is TRBV6-5 and J is TRBJ2-5; D perhaps matches TRBD2 (5 bases). In germline, CDR1 is MNHEY, CDR2 SVGAGI. V gave up 2 bases and J gave up 5 bases, with 9 bases separating them. The CDR3 contains 13 residues. DNA for the CDR3: TGTGCCAGCAGTTACAGTCGCGGGGAGACCCAGTACTTC. Translating it yields CASSYSRGETQYF.

The V and J genes are TRBV5-1 and TRBJ2-3, with D perhaps matching TRBD1 (5 bases). This CDR3 spans 14 amino acids. The V end lost 4 bases, the J end lost 8 bases, and 17 bases lay between the germline ends. Germline CDR1 SGHRS, CDR2 YFSETQ. This CDR3 reads CASSPDTNGATQYF. Here the CDR3 DNA reads TGCGCCAGCAGCCCCGACACCAATGGGGCTACGCAGTATTTT.

In its sample, this clone was seen once. The genes are TRBV6-6 and TRBJ1-2; no firm D call. Per germline, CDR1 MNHNY and CDR2 SVGAGI (reference sequence). The germline V and J ends were trimmed by 7 bases and 2 bases, with 8 bases remaining between them. CDR3 length equals 12 residues. The DNA for the CDR3 is TGTGCCAGCACTAACAGAAACTATGGCTACACCTTC. Protein sequence: CASTNRNYGYTF.

This clone was counted a single time. V gene TRBV5-8 combines with J gene TRBJ2-3, with 9 bases that match TRBD2. CDR1 SGHTS and CDR2 YDEGEE come from the germline V gene. The CDR3 loop spans 16 amino acids. V gave up 0 bases and J gave up 2 bases; unmatched junction bases: 4. The CDR3 nucleotides are TGTGCCAGCAGCTTGGGTAGCGGGAGAGACACAGATACGCAGTATTTT. Translating gives CASSLGSGRDTDTQYF.

This rearrangement joins TRBV9 to TRBJ2-7, with TRBD2 matching over 8 bases. The germline V gene has CDR1 SGDLS and CDR2 YYNGEE. Losses at the gene ends were 0 bases for V and 1 base for J; bases not matched to a gene: 3. The CDR3 loop spans 15 amino acids. Written as DNA, the CDR3 is TGTGCCAGCAGCGTAGACACGGGGGGGTCCTACGAGCAGTACTTC. Translating gives CASSVDTGGSYEQYF.

The chain uses TRBV7-9 and TRBJ2-3; 9 positions match TRBD2. The CDR3 extends over 17 amino acids. V lost 1 base to trimming and J lost 1 base; unmatched junction nucleotides: 6. CDR1 and CDR2 from the germline V gene are SEHNR and FQNEAQ (reference sequence). The CDR3 DNA sequence: TGTGCCAGCAGCTTAGGGGAGACTAGCGGAGGCACAGATACGCAGTATTTT. It is translated as CASSLGETSGGTDTQYF.

The chain combines TRBV4-3 with TRBJ1-1; 7 bases line up with TRBD1. The CDR3 is made up of 15 amino acids. The germline V gene encodes CDR1 LGHNA and CDR2 YSLEER. Losses at the gene ends were 3 bases for V and 1 base for J; bases not matched to a gene: 5. CDR3 region: CASSQQGQPNTEAFF. CDR3 coding DNA: TGCGCCAGCAGCCAGCAGGGACAGCCGAACACTGAAGCTTTCTTT.

The chain carries TRBV11-2 and TRBJ1-6; D gene uncertain. The germline V gene has CDR1 SGHAT and CDR2 FQNNGV. The CDR3 length is 15 residues. V was clipped by 0 bases and J by 10 bases, with 13 bases between them. The chain's CDR3 is CASSLEEGGWSPLHF. The CDR3 DNA sequence: TGTGCCAGCAGCTTAGAGGAGGGAGGATGGTCACCCCTCCACTTT.

The rearrangement joins TRBV4-3 to TRBJ2-7, with a tentative D call TRBD1 (7 bases). Germline V gene lookup returns CDR1 LGHNA and CDR2 YSLEER. The CDR3 has 15 residues. V was pared by 1 base and J by 4 bases, with 14 bases between. Written as DNA, the CDR3 is TGCGCCAGCAGCCAAGGGAGGGGGCCCCTGTACGAGCAGTACTTC. This sequence encodes CASSQGRGPLYEQYF.

The chain recombines TRBV5-1 with TRBJ1-5; TRBD1 agrees at 7 bases. Germline assignment: CDR1 SGHRS and CDR2 YFSETQ. The CDR3 consists of 15 residues. V lost 0 bases, J lost 4 bases, and 4 bases stayed unmatched. The CDR3 here is CASSLGAGGNQPQHF. In nucleotides, the CDR3 is TGCGCCAGCAGCTTGGGGGCAGGGGGAAATCAGCCCCAGCATTTT.

This chain connects TRBV9 to TRBJ2-3; D remains ambiguous. Trimming shortened V by 4 bases and J by 0 bases, and 15 bases separated the two germline ends. The V gene's germline CDR1 is SGDLS and CDR2 YYNGEE. The CDR3 is 16 residues long. The CDR3 DNA reads TGTGCCAGCAGCTCCCATTTCAGTTCCAGCACAGATACGCAGTATTTT. It specifies CASSSHFSSSTDTQYF.

The chain has TRBV4-1 and TRBJ2-5; 8 positions match TRBD1. The junction had 5 bases not matched to a gene; V was cut back by 4 bases and J by 4 bases. The CDR3 has 14 residues. Germline V lookup: CDR1 MGHRA, CDR2 YSYEKL. This CDR3 reads CASSRPGGGETQYF. The CDR3 bases are TGCGCCAGCAGCCGACCAGGGGGCGGAGAGACCCAGTACTTC.

The chain recombines TRBV6-1 with TRBJ2-5, with 12 nucleotides matching TRBD2. From germline, CDR1 is MNHNS and CDR2 SASEGT. This CDR3 spans 16 amino acids. The J segment lost 5 bases and the V segment lost 1 base, leaving 5 bases of the junction unmatched. The CDR3 is CASSEGLAGAWETQYF. In DNA form, the CDR3 reads TGTGCCAGCAGTGAAGGACTAGCGGGAGCCTGGGAGACCCAGTACTTC.

The rearrangement joins TRBV5-6 to TRBJ2-7; D is unclear. The CDR3 totals 13 residues. The germline V gene has CDR1 SGHDT and CDR2 YYEEEE. V lost 1 base and J lost 3, with 8 bases in between. The CDR3 DNA is TGTGCCAGCAGCTTGAATTCAATCTACGAGCAGTACTTC. Its translation is CASSLNSIYEQYF.

The chain is built from TRBV15 and TRBJ2-5, with D possibly being TRBD2 (5 bases). The V gene lost 1 base and the J gene lost 5 bases, with 11 bases spanning the gap. CDR1 LNHNV and CDR2 YYDKDF come from the germline V gene (reference sequence). This CDR3 region has 14 residues. This chain's CDR3 is CATSRAGSLETQYF. DNA of the CDR3: TGTGCCACCAGCAGAGCGGGGTCCTTGGAGACCCAGTACTTC.

This chain uses TRBV6-1 with TRBJ1-1; D unclear. The CDR3 runs to 14 residues. Germline loops: CDR1 MNHNS, CDR2 SASEGT. The ends were cut back, 2 bases at V and 4 bases at J, with 11 bases in the middle. CDR3 nucleotides: TGTGCCAGCAGTGAATCTGGGAGGGTCACTGAAGCTTTCTTT. Translated, it gives CASSESGRVTEAFF.